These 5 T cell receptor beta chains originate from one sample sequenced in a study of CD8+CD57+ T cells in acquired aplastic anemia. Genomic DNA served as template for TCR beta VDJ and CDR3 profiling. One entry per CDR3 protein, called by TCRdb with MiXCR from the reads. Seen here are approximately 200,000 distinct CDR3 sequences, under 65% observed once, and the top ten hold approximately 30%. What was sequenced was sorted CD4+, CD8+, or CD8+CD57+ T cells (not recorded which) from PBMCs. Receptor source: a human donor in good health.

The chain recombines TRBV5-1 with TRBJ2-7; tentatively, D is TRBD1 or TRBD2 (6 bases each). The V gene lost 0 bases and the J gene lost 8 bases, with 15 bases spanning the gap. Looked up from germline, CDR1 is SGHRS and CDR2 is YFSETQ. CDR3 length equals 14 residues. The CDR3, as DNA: TGCGCCAGCAGCTTGGAAGGGGGGCCCCTTCAGCAGTACTTC. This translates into CASSLEGGPLQQYF.

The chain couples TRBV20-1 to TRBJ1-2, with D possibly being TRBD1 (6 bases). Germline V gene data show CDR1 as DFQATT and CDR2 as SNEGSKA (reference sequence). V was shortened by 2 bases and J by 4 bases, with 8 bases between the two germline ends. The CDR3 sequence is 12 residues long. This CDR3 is CSARLGGYGYTF. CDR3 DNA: TGCAGTGCTAGATTAGGGGGCTATGGCTACACCTTC.

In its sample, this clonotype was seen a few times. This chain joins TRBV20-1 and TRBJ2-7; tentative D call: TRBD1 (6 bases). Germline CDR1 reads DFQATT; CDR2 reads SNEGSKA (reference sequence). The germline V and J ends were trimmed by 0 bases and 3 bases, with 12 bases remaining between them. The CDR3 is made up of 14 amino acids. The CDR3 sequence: CSAREGQGYYEQYF. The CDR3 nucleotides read TGCAGTGCTAGAGAGGGGCAGGGGTACTACGAGCAGTACTTC.

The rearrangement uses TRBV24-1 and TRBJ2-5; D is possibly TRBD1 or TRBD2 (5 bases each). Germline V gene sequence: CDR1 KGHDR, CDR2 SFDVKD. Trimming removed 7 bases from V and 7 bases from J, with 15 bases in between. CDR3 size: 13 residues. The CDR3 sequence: CATRSGTTGTQYF. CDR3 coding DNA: TGTGCCACCAGATCTGGGACGACTGGGACCCAGTACTTC.

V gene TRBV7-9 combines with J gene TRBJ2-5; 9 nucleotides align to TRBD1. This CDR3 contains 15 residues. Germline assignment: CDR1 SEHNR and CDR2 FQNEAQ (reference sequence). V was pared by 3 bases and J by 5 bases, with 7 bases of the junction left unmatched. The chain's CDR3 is CASSFPGQGTETQYF. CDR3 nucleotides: TGTGCCAGCAGCTTCCCCGGACAGGGGACGGAGACCCAGTACTTC.